These 10 T cell receptor beta chains came from one sample sequenced in a study of lymphopenia after photon versus proton radiotherapy. Sequencing was performed with immunoSEQ multiplex PCR; in TCRdb, only in-frame clones are kept and a portion is missing. This repertoire shows about 42,000 clones, over 75% found once; its top ten account for around a quarter. Sample: peripheral blood, taken from a patient treated with proton-based radiotherapy. The receptor set was obtained from a woman between 65 and 79 years old with pancreatic cancer.

The table lists this clone with a few counts. The rearrangement joins TRBV28 to TRBJ2-7; D gene unclear. V gave up 1 base and J gave up 0 bases, with 10 bases separating them. CDR1 is MDHEN and CDR2 is SYDVKM in the germline V gene. This CDR3 has 15 amino acids. The CDR3 loop reads CASSLSHGYSYEQYF. CDR3 DNA: TGTGCCAGCAGTTTATCTCACGGGTACTCCTACGAGCAGTACTTC.

The rearrangement joins TRBV11-2 to TRBJ2-2, with TRBD1 matching over 8 bases. Germline CDR1 and CDR2: SGHAT and FQNNGV. The CDR3 runs 17 residues. Trimming removed 5 bases from V and 6 bases from J; junction bases left unmatched: 14. Here the CDR3 reads CASSAPRQGFFAGELFF. The CDR3 DNA reads TGTGCCAGCAGCGCACCTCGACAGGGGTTCTTTGCCGGGGAGCTGTTTTTT. The full variable domain, rest sourced from reference TRBV11-2 and TRBJ2-2, is EAGVAQSPRYKIIEKRQSVAFWCNPISGHATLYWYQQILGQGPKLLIQFQNNGVVDDSQLPKDRFSAERLKGVDSTLKIQPAKLEDSAVYLCASSAPRQGFFAGELFFGEGSRLTVL.

This chain connects TRBV6-5 to TRBJ1-5, with D perhaps matching TRBD1 (5 bases). The V end was cut by 6 bases, the J end by 6 bases, with 15 bases between. The CDR3 contains 14 residues. Germline lookup yields CDR1 MNHEY and CDR2 SVGAGI. As DNA, the CDR3 is TGTGCCAGCAGAGGGGACGCCCGGAGTCAGCCCCAGCATTTT. Translation gives CASRGDARSQPQHF.

The V gene is TRBV7-3, the J gene TRBJ2-3; D remains unclear. Germline lookup yields CDR1 SGHTA and CDR2 FQGTGA. The CDR3 has 13 residues. V was trimmed by 2 bases and J by 8 bases, leaving 11 bases between them. CDR3 coding DNA: TGTGCCAGCAGCTTACTTCCCGAGGTTACGCAGTATTTT. Its protein is CASSLLPEVTQYF. Full variable domain (rest looked up from reference TRBV7-3 and TRBJ2-3): GAGVSQTPSNKVTEKGKYVELRCDPISGHTALYWYRQSLGQGPEFLIYFQGTGAADDSGLPNDRFFAVRPEGSVSTLKIQRTERGDSAVYLCASSLLPEVTQYFGPGTRLTVL.

The V call is TRBV11-2, the J call TRBJ2-7, with 8 bases matching TRBD1. CDR1 is SGHAT and CDR2 is FQNNGV in the germline V gene. This CDR3 region has 15 residues. J gave up 4 bases and V 1 base, and 6 bases lay outside the gene matches. CDR3 DNA: TGTGCCAGCAGCTTAGCCCAGGGGGCTTCGTACGAGCAGTACTTC. Translating it yields CASSLAQGASYEQYF. The full variable domain, with the rest looked up from reference TRBV11-2 and TRBJ2-7, is EAGVAQSPRYKIIEKRQSVAFWCNPISGHATLYWYQQILGQGPKLLIQFQNNGVVDDSQLPKDRFSAERLKGVDSTLKIQPAKLEDSAVYLCASSLAQGASYEQYFGPGTRLTVT.

This clone came up once. The chain has TRBV2 and TRBJ2-4; D possibly corresponds to TRBD2 (5 bases). This CDR3 spans 13 amino acids. The V end lost 6 bases, the J end lost 8 bases, and 14 bases lay between the germline ends. Germline lookup yields CDR1 SNHLY and CDR2 FYNNEI. The CDR3 nucleotides read TGTGCCAGCAGGGTCCTAGCCAAGGACATTCAGTACTTC. It yields the protein CASRVLAKDIQYF. The full variable domain, completed using reference TRBV2 and TRBJ2-4, is EPEVTQTPSHQVTQMGQEVILRCVPISNHLYFYWYRQILGQKVEFLVSFYNNEISEKSEIFDDQFSVERPDGSNFTLKIRSTKLEDSAMYFCASRVLAKDIQYFGAGTRLSVL.

The genes are TRBV9 and TRBJ1-5; 7 nucleotides match TRBD1. Per germline, CDR1 SGDLS and CDR2 YYNGEE. This CDR3 is 17 amino acids long. With V trimmed by 3 bases and J by 3 bases, 12 bases remained unmatched. The CDR3 protein is CASSGMTGTNNNQPQHF. The CDR3 DNA reads TGTGCCAGCAGCGGAATGACAGGGACAAACAACAATCAGCCCCAGCATTTT.

The chain couples TRBV6-6 to TRBJ1-1; D is undetermined. The CDR3 consists of 14 residues. In germline, CDR1 is MNHNY, CDR2 SVGAGI (reference sequence). With 7 bases removed from V and 5 bases from J, the gap between germline ends came to 17 bases. CDR3 amino acids: CASIPSGESTEAFF. CDR3 in DNA: TGTGCCAGCATCCCGTCTGGGGAATCTACTGAAGCTTTCTTT.

This chain uses TRBV5-1 with TRBJ1-4; 7 bases align to TRBD1. V gave up 3 bases and J gave up 5 bases; unmatched junction bases: 4. Germline V gene sequence: CDR1 SGHRS, CDR2 YFSETQ. This CDR3 has 14 amino acids. CDR3 amino acids: CASSSGTANEKLFF. Written as DNA, the CDR3 is TGCGCCAGCAGCTCCGGGACAGCGAATGAAAAACTGTTTTTT.

V and J are TRBV27 and TRBJ2-7, with TRBD1 matching 10 bases. The germline gives CDR1 MNHEY, CDR2 SMNVEV (reference sequence). The CDR3 spans 16 residues. Trimming removed 3 bases from V and 3 bases from J; junction bases left unmatched: 8. DNA of the CDR3: TGTGCCAGCAGTTTCTTCCCGGGACAGGGGTTCTACGAGCAGTACTTC. Translation gives CASSFFPGQGFYEQYF.